These T cell receptor beta chains were read from a single sample in a study of cytomegalovirus exposure and HLA in healthy donors. Some clones are missing from TCRdb's copy, which holds only in-frame ones; the method was immunoSEQ multiplex PCR. This table has 150,000 to 200,000 clones, roughly 13% appearing once. The sample was PBMCs. Source of these receptors: a man aged 50 to 59 in good health and CMV-seropositive. Both conserved end residues are part of each CDR3. The D gene is left open where the match is weak. Rows may omit the clone size; those that give it use once, few, many or a size class.

abundance	v_gene	len	d_gene	j_gene	CDR3aa	CDR3nt
.	TRBV10-3	14	TRBD1	TRBJ2-2	CAINRRTGAGELFF	TGTGCCATCAACCGACGTACAGGGGCAGGGGAGCTGTTTTTT
few	TRBV4-3	18	.	TRBJ1-2	CASSQEGRGLRTLAGYTF	TGCGCCAGCAGCCAAGAGGGTCGCGGACTTCGGACTCTAGCCGGCTACACCTTC
few	TRBV7-2	15	TRBD1	TRBJ2-2	CASSLGQGWTGELFF	TGTGCCAGCAGCCTCGGACAGGGGTGGACCGGGGAGCTGTTTTTT
once	TRBV5-8	15	TRBD1	TRBJ2-5	CASSFLTGAQETQYF	TGTGCCAGCAGCTTCTTGACAGGGGCTCAAGAGACCCAGTACTTC
.	TRBV6-6	12	.	TRBJ1-1	CACDRLNTEAFF	TGTGCCTGTGACAGATTGAACACTGAAGCTTTCTTT
.	TRBV7-9	14	TRBD1	TRBJ1-2	CASSSGQGSYGYTF	TGTGCCAGCAGTAGTGGACAGGGAAGCTATGGCTACACCTTC
.	TRBV7-2	16	.	TRBJ1-5	CASSSRLGGGNQPQHF	TGTGCCAGCAGCTCTCGTCTGGGAGGGGGCAATCAGCCCCAGCATTTT
.	TRBV18	16	.	TRBJ1-5	CASSPAGLSSNQPQHF	TGTGCCAGCTCACCAGCAGGGCTCAGTAGCAATCAGCCCCAGCATTTT
.	TRBV7-2	13	.	TRBJ1-1	CASSPSGFTEAFF	TGTGCCAGCAGTCCTAGCGGATTCACTGAAGCTTTCTTT
.	TRBV9	14	.	TRBJ1-2	CASSVGGQIYGYTF	TGTGCCAGCAGCGTAGGAGGGCAGATCTATGGCTACACCTTC
.	TRBV19	15	TRBD1	TRBJ1-1	CASSIGTGVNTEAFF	TGTGCCAGTAGTATAGGGACAGGGGTGAACACTGAAGCTTTCTTT
few	TRBV29-1	13	.	TRBJ1-2	CSVGAGPNYGYTF	TGCAGCGTTGGGGCAGGTCCTAACTATGGCTACACCTTC
few	TRBV28	14	TRBD1	TRBJ2-2	CASRHPQGARELFF	TGTGCCAGCAGGCACCCTCAGGGGGCTCGGGAGCTGTTTTTT
few	TRBV27	15	.	TRBJ2-6	CASSRQISGANVLTF	TGTGCCAGCAGCAGACAGATCTCTGGGGCCAACGTCCTGACTTTC
.	TRBV5-1	15	TRBD1	TRBJ1-2	CASSHLGQGDYGYTF	TGCGCCAGCAGCCATCTGGGACAGGGGGACTATGGCTACACCTTC
.	TRBV18	16	TRBD1	TRBJ2-5	CASSPQQGSLQETQYF	TGTGCCAGCTCACCGCAACAGGGGTCCTTACAAGAGACCCAGTACTTC
.	TRBV30	14	TRBD1	TRBJ1-2	CAWSPGGPNYGYTF	TGTGCCTGGAGTCCAGGGGGCCCTAACTATGGCTACACCTTC
few	TRBV6-5	15	TRBD1	TRBJ2-5	CASRRDRWGRETQYF	TGTGCCAGCAGACGGGACAGGTGGGGGAGGGAGACCCAGTACTTC
few	TRBV7-9	15	TRBD1	TRBJ1-1	CASSHIQGANTEAFF	TGTGCCAGCAGCCACATACAGGGGGCGAACACTGAAGCTTTCTTT
.	TRBV7-2	16	.	TRBJ2-7	CASSLSAGASVGEQYF	TGTGCCAGCAGCTTAAGTGCGGGGGCCTCGGTGGGGGAGCAGTACTTC
.	TRBV5-1	14	.	TRBJ2-5	CASSLYADQETQYF	TGCGCCAGCAGCTTGTACGCAGACCAAGAGACCCAGTACTTC
few	TRBV25-1	15	TRBD1	TRBJ1-3	CASSDGQGSGNTIYF	TGTGCCAGCAGTGACGGACAGGGGTCTGGAAACACCATATATTTT
few	TRBV5-1	14	TRBD2	TRBJ2-5	CASSSGTSGETQYF	TGCGCCAGCAGCTCCGGGACTAGTGGCGAGACCCAGTACTTC
.	TRBV5-1	14	.	TRBJ1-2	CASSLEGANYGYTF	TGCGCCAGCAGCTTGGAAGGGGCTAACTATGGCTACACCTTC
.	TRBV4-3	17	.	TRBJ2-1	CASSQDSRLGGYNEQFF	TGCGCCAGCAGCCAAGATTCGCGTCTGGGGGGTTACAATGAGCAGTTCTTC
few	TRBV2	14	TRBD1	TRBJ2-2	CASSLQGAIGELFF	TGTGCCAGCAGTCTTCAGGGGGCCATCGGGGAGCTGTTTTTT
.	TRBV9	15	TRBD1	TRBJ2-7	CASSVGTGGPYEQYF	TGTGCCAGCAGCGTAGGGACAGGGGGCCCCTACGAGCAGTACTTC
few	TRBV28	13	TRBD1	TRBJ1-5	CASRRDSLQPQHF	TGTGCCAGCAGGAGGGACAGCCTTCAGCCCCAGCATTTT
few	TRBV10-2	14	.	TRBJ2-5	CASRLGPGSETQYF	TGCGCCAGCAGACTAGGTCCCGGCTCGGAGACCCAGTACTTC
once	TRBV7-9	13	.	TRBJ2-1	CASSLEAGLEQFF	TGTGCCAGCAGCTTAGAGGCAGGTCTTGAGCAGTTCTTC
.	TRBV9	15	.	TRBJ2-1	CASSILAEAYNEQFF	TGTGCCAGCAGCATCTTAGCGGAGGCCTACAATGAGCAGTTCTTC
few	TRBV7-2	15	.	TRBJ2-1	CASSSLGLGTNEQFF	TGTGCCAGCAGCTCATTAGGACTCGGAACCAATGAGCAGTTCTTC
.	TRBV4-3	15	.	TRBJ1-6	CASSQDVGRNSPLHF	TGCGCCAGCAGCCAAGATGTGGGCCGTAATTCACCCCTCCACTTT
.	TRBV5-1	15	.	TRBJ1-1	CASSLRASLNTEAFF	TGCGCCAGCAGCTTGAGAGCCTCACTGAACACTGAAGCTTTCTTT
.	TRBV2	14	.	TRBJ1-2	CASSEALQTYGYTF	TGTGCCAGCAGTGAAGCGTTACAGACCTATGGCTACACCTTC
few	TRBV4-3	16	TRBD2	TRBJ2-2	CASSQRSGAGTGELFF	TGCGCCAGCAGCCAACGTAGCGGGGCCGGCACCGGGGAGCTGTTTTTT